A selection of T cell receptor beta chains follows, all from one sample in a study of shared clonotypes between healthy human individuals. The protocol was immunoSEQ multiplex PCR, while the TCRdb copy is restricted to in-frame clones and leaves out a portion. The data contain more than 1 million clones, around 78% of them seen just once; the ten biggest clones take up more than 0.5%. The source material was memory CD4+ T cells from PBMCs. The receptors here all came from a man aged 18 to 29 in good health. Some clones in this sample may be carry-over from other donors' samples. CDR3s include the opening cysteine and the closing phenylalanine or tryptophan. D genes are given only for firm matches. Not every row has a clone size; where given, it reads once, few, many or a size class.

>TRBJ2-5|NA|TRBV4-3|TRBD1
TGCGCCAGCTCCCGGGACAGCCAAGAGACCCAGTACTTC
CASSRDSQETQYF
>TRBJ2-5|NA|TRBV19|TRBD2
TGTGCCAGTAGTATTTTCGCGGGAGGGCAAGAGACCCAGTACTTC
CASSIFAGGQETQYF
>TRBJ2-3|once|TRBV29-1|TRBD2
TGCAGCGCTACTAGCGAAGGGGGCACAGATACGCAGTATTTT
CSATSEGGTDTQYF
>TRBJ2-7|NA|TRBV6-5|NA
TGTGCCAGCAGTTACTCGAGTTGGGGGAGTTCGTACGAGCAGTACTTC
CASSYSSWGSSYEQYF
>TRBJ2-3|NA|TRBV7-9|TRBD1
TGTGCCAGCAGCTTGACAGGGGGCCGACTCACAGATACGCAGTATTTT
CASSLTGGRLTDTQYF
>TRBJ2-5|NA|TRBV5-1|NA
TGCGCCAGCAGCTTTCTCGGGGGAGAGACCCAGTACTTC
CASSFLGGETQYF
>TRBJ1-1|NA|TRBV18|NA
TGTGCCAGCTCACCACCTTCCGGGGGCGGTTGGACTGAAGCTTTCTTT
CASSPPSGGGWTEAFF
>TRBJ2-7|NA|TRBV28|NA
TGTGCCAGCAGTGGATCCTACGAGCAGTACTTC
CASSGSYEQYF
>TRBJ2-1|NA|TRBV5-1|NA
TGCGCCAGCAGCTTTTCGAACCAAGAGGATGAGCAGTTCTTC
CASSFSNQEDEQFF
>TRBJ2-7|NA|TRBV28|TRBD2
TGTGCCAGCAGACGGACTAGCGGGGACTCCTACGAGCAGTACTTC
CASRRTSGDSYEQYF
>TRBJ2-7|NA|TRBV12-5|TRBD1
TGTGCTAGTGGTTTGCCCCAGCTCTGGCAGGGGGCCTACGAGCAGTACTTC
CASGLPQLWQGAYEQYF
>TRBJ2-7|NA|TRBV27|TRBD1
TGTGCCAGCAGTTTATGGGGTCCGGGACAGGGACCCGACGAGCAGTACTTC
CASSLWGPGQGPDEQYF
>TRBJ2-7|NA|TRBV18|NA
TGTGCCAGCTCTCCCCCTAGCTCCTACGAGCAGTACTTC
CASSPPSSYEQYF
>TRBJ2-3|NA|TRBV29-1|TRBD2
TGCAGCGTTGGAGGGACTAGCGCAGACACAGATACGCAGTATTTT
CSVGGTSADTDTQYF
>TRBJ2-1|NA|TRBV28|NA
TGTGCCAGCAGTCCCCTCGCGCATGAGCAGTTCTTC
CASSPLAHEQFF
>TRBJ1-2|NA|TRBV7-2|NA
TGTGCCAGCAGCGCGGGCGTTTCCTATGGCTACACCTTC
CASSAGVSYGYTF
>TRBJ2-7|NA|TRBV28|NA
TGTGCCAGCAGTTTCCCAGCACAGGGCGACGAGCAGTACTTC
CASSFPAQGDEQYF
>TRBJ2-7|NA|TRBV2|TRBD2
TGTGCCAGCAGGCCTCGGACTAGCGAGACCTACGAGCAGTACTTC
CASRPRTSETYEQYF
>TRBJ1-1|NA|TRBV6-5|NA
TGTGCCAGCAGTTCCCGGCCCAAGAACACTGAAGCTTTCTTT
CASSSRPKNTEAFF
>TRBJ2-3|few|TRBV6-5|NA
TGTGCCAGCACCAGTAGCACAGATACGCAGTATTTT
CASTSSTDTQYF
>TRBJ2-7|NA|TRBV30|TRBD2
TGTGCCTGGAGTGTACTACTAGCGGGAGGCTACGAGCAGTACTTC
CAWSVLLAGGYEQYF
>TRBJ2-3|many|TRBV19|NA
TGTGCCAGTAGTGGAGGGATCCTTTGGCGGAAGACAGATACGCAGTATTTT
CASSGGILWRKTDTQYF
>TRBJ2-7|once|TRBV9|TRBD1
TGTGCCAGCGGACAGGGGGTCTACGAGCAGTACTTC
CASGQGVYEQYF
>TRBJ2-5|NA|TRBV28|NA
TGTGCCAGCAGTCCCTCGGGGCAAGAGACCCAGTACTTC
CASSPSGQETQYF
>TRBJ2-1|NA|TRBV20-1|NA
TGCAGTGCTCCCCTCAATGAGCAGTTCTTC
CSAPLNEQFF
>TRBJ1-1|NA|TRBV7-2|TRBD1
TGTGCCAGCAGCACACGGACAGGCCCCGGGGCTGAAGCTTTCTTT
CASSTRTGPGAEAFF
>TRBJ1-2|NA|TRBV5-1|TRBD1
TGCGCCAGCAGCTCCCGGACAGGGGGCTTCTATGGCTACACCTTC
CASSSRTGGFYGYTF
>TRBJ2-5|NA|TRBV2|TRBD2
TGTGCCAGCAGACTACGGACTAGCGTCGGGGAGACCCAGTACTTC
CASRLRTSVGETQYF
>TRBJ1-2|NA|TRBV30|NA
TGTGCCTGGAGCGGCCAGGGGTCCCTCTATGGCTACACCTTC
CAWSGQGSLYGYTF
>TRBJ2-3|NA|TRBV29-1|NA
TGCAGCGCACCGACTGATCAAACAGATACGCAGTATTTT
CSAPTDQTDTQYF
>TRBJ1-2|NA|TRBV7-9|NA
TGTGCCAGCAGCTTTGGGGAGTATGGCTACACCTTC
CASSFGEYGYTF
>TRBJ1-2|NA|TRBV6-1|NA
TGTGCCAGCAGTGAACACGACGCTGGAGGCTACACCTTC
CASSEHDAGGYTF
>TRBJ1-2|NA|TRBV30|NA
TGTGCCTGGTCGAGGCGGCTGAACTATGGCTACACCTTC
CAWSRRLNYGYTF
>TRBJ1-2|NA|TRBV21-1|NA
TGTGCCAGCAGCTTAAAAGGGGAGGGACCGCGAAACTATGGCTACACCTTC
CASSLKGEGPRNYGYTF
>TRBJ2-1|NA|TRBV30|TRBD1
TGTGCCTGGAGGGGGGACAGTTACAATGAGCAGTTCTTC
CAWRGDSYNEQFF
>TRBJ2-2|NA|TRBV10-2|NA
TGCGCCAGCAGGATCACAGCGAACACCGGGGAGCTGTTTTTT
CASRITANTGELFF
>TRBJ2-7|NA|TRBV11-2|NA
TGTGCCAGCAGCTTAGGATCAGCTAGCGTAACCTACGAGCAGTACTTC
CASSLGSASVTYEQYF
>TRBJ2-7|NA|TRBV11-2|NA
TGTGCCAGCAGCCCTGGACCATTCAAGCAGTACTTC
CASSPGPFKQYF
>TRBJ1-4|NA|TRBV7-6|NA
TGTGCCAGCAGACAGACTCAGAGGGAAAAACTGTTTTTT
CASRQTQREKLFF
>TRBJ1-2|NA|TRBV5-1|NA
TGCGCCAGCAGCTTGGAGTCAGGGTACAGCTACACCTTC
CASSLESGYSYTF
>TRBJ2-5|NA|TRBV5-1|NA
TGCGCCAGCAGCTCGTTGCCGGGAGAAGAGACCCAGTACTTC
CASSSLPGEETQYF
>TRBJ2-1|NA|TRBV4-2|TRBD2
TGTGCCAGCAGCCAAGTAGGCTTTAGGGCTAGCGGGAGTCCCTCTTTTGAGCAGTTCTTC
CASSQVGFRASGSPSFEQFF
>TRBJ1-1|NA|TRBV9|NA
TGTGCCAGCAGCGCCCGCGAGAGAATGAACACTGAAGCTTTCTTT
CASSARERMNTEAFF
>TRBJ1-1|NA|TRBV10-3|NA
TGTGCCATCAATTCCCCGAGAATGAACACTGAAGCTTTCTTT
CAINSPRMNTEAFF
>TRBJ1-1|NA|TRBV7-9|TRBD1
TGTGCCAGCAGCTTAGGGACAGGGTTTACTGAAGCTTTCTTT
CASSLGTGFTEAFF